This T cell receptor beta chain was sequenced for a study of CD8+CD57+ T cells in acquired aplastic anemia. Study in general: Sorted CD4+ and CD8+ cells yielded roughly 3 ug of DNA on average. Whole-study results and caveats: Sharing between patients and controls was observed for 25 to 30 CD8+ CDR3 sequences.

Sequencing involved patients with CD8+CD57+ cell expansion previously shown by flow cytometry. Every patient was diagnosed with severe acquired aplastic anemia. Researchers used genomic DNA as the template to profile TCR beta VDJ and CDR3. TCRdb analysed the reads with MiXCR anew, one entry per CDR3 protein. The data contain about 40,000 distinct CDR3 sequences, roughly 69% of them singletons. The germline V gene encodes CDR1 SGHTA and CDR2 FQGNSA. The CDR3 sequence is 14 residues long. This clonotype showed up just once. What it recognizes is unknown. The sequence derives from a human donor with aplastic anemia. What was sequenced was sorted CD4+, CD8+, or CD8+CD57+ T cells (not recorded which) from PBMCs. The rearrangement uses TRBV7-2 and TRBJ2-5; 10 nucleotides match TRBD1. The better agreement between TRBJ2-1 and the DNA end casts doubt on the J call. The CDR3 DNA is TGTGCCAGCAGCCCCGACAGGGGGCCCAATGAGCAGTTCTTC. Amino acids: CASSPDRGPNEQFF.